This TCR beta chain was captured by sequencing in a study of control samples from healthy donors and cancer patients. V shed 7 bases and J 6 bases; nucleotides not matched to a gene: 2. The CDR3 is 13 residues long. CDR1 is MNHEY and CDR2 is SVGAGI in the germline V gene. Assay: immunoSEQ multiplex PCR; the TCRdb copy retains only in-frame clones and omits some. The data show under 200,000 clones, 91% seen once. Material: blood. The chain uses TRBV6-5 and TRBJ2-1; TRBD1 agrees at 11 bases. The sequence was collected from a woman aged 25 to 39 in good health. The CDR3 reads CASTGQGGNEQFF. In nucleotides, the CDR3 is TGTGCCAGCACGGGACAGGGGGGCAATGAGCAGTTCTTC.